Sequencing of this T cell receptor (beta chain) was carried out in a study of spatial heterogeneity in lung cancer. Across the study: There was a strong correlation between the counts of TCR transcripts measured in tumor regions and a T cell transcriptional module score that was calculated from matched bulk RNA-seq.

Whole-study findings and limits: Tumor mutation count correlated with how many alpha and beta TCRs expanded intratumorally.

This clonotype is judged medium-sized. Its antigen is unknown. Time point given: sample taken at primary tumor resection. Tumor, nontumor lung or frozen PBMC supplied whole RNA, sequenced without sorting. TCRdb re-called the 5' RACE reads with MiXCR, one entry per CDR3 protein. The repertoire holds 7,500 or so distinct CDR3 sequences, with roughly 2.9% as singletons. The sequenced sample was lung tumor tissue, obtained at surgery. The TCR originated in a male donor with early-stage non-small cell lung cancer.

The CDR3 reads CASSLRGSIGDGYTF. CDR3 nucleotides: TGCGCCAGCAGCCTCCGGGGCTCCATAGGAGATGGCTACACCTTC. This chain uses TRBV5-1 with TRBJ1-2; D is perhaps TRBD1 (5 bases). Germline V gene lookup returns CDR1 SGHRS and CDR2 YFSETQ. V lost 4 bases and J 6 bases, leaving 19 bases between the germline ends. The CDR3 consists of 15 residues. The variable domain in full, with the rest retrieved from reference TRBV5-1 and TRBJ1-2, is KAGVTQTPRYLIKTRGQQVTLSCSPISGHRSVSWYQQTPGQGLQFLFEYFSETQRNKGNFPGRFSGRQFSNSRSEMNVSTLELGDSALYLCASSLRGSIGDGYTFGSGTRLTVV.